A selection of T cell receptor beta chains follows, all from one sample in a study of response to subunit inactivated influenza vaccine. TCRdb processed the RT-PCR reads anew with MiXCR; each CDR3 protein has one entry. The data show some 300,000 distinct CDR3 sequences, approximately 23% seen once. Sequencing used PBMCs from blood, obtained less than 22 months after vaccination. All receptors derive from a man aged 50-75 years who received an inactivated influenza vaccine. CDR3s include the opening cysteine and the closing phenylalanine or tryptophan. The order of the fields is CDR3 protein, CDR3 DNA, D gene, J gene, clone size, V gene. D genes are given only for firm matches. Clone size appears in some rows only: once, few, many, or a class for an expanded clone.

CASSYSLEGQPQHF	TGTGCCAGCAGTTACTCGCTCGAAGGACAGCCCCAGCATTTT	NA	TRBJ1-5	NA	TRBV6-2/TRBV6-3
CSARDRVGEKLFF	TGCAGTGCTAGAGATCGGGTCGGAGAAAAACTGTTTTTT	NA	TRBJ1-4	many	TRBV20-1
CSARQQNYGYTF	TGCAGTGCTAGGCAACAGAACTATGGCTACACCTTC	NA	TRBJ1-2	NA	TRBV20-1
CSAPWTGEAFF	TGCAGTGCCCCCTGGACAGGGGAAGCTTTCTTT	TRBD1	TRBJ1-1	NA	TRBV20-1
CSARAMGLVKYEQYF	TGCAGTGCTAGAGCAATGGGACTAGTAAAGTACGAGCAGTACTTC	TRBD2	TRBJ2-7	NA	TRBV20-1
CASRLPGARQPQHF	TGTGCCAGCAGGCTCCCGGGGGCGCGGCAGCCCCAGCATTTT	NA	TRBJ1-5	NA	TRBV28
CASSLTGHYNSPLHF	TGCGCCAGCAGTTTGACGGGGCACTATAATTCACCCCTCCACTTT	NA	TRBJ1-6	few	TRBV5-1
CASSEYKGYQETQYF	TGTGCCAGCAGTGAATATAAGGGGTACCAAGAGACCCAGTACTTC	NA	TRBJ2-5	NA	TRBV25-1
CASSSEPLAGEQYF	TGTGCCAGCAGCTCAGAACCACTAGCTGGCGAGCAGTACTTC	NA	TRBJ2-7	NA	TRBV7-2
CASSQVSEAFF	TGTGCCAGCAGCCAAGTGAGTGAAGCTTTCTTT	NA	TRBJ1-1	few	TRBV3-1
CASSLALHNEQFF	TGCGCCAGCAGCTTGGCCTTGCACAATGAGCAGTTCTTC	NA	TRBJ2-1	few	TRBV5-1
CSADRGEDYNEQFF	TGCAGTGCTGACAGGGGCGAGGACTACAATGAGCAGTTCTTC	TRBD1	TRBJ2-1	many	TRBV20-1
CASSPPRQGGETQYF	TGTGCCAGCAGTCCCCCACGACAGGGCGGAGAGACCCAGTACTTC	TRBD1	TRBJ2-5	few	TRBV12-3/TRBV12-4
CAIRRFNQPQHF	TGTGCCATCAGACGGTTCAATCAGCCCCAGCATTTT	NA	TRBJ1-5	NA	TRBV12-3/TRBV12-4
CASIAGTNTGELFF	TGTGCCAGCATCGCAGGGACCAACACCGGGGAGCTGTTTTTT	NA	TRBJ2-2	many	TRBV12-3/TRBV12-4
CASSTRRTGNEKLFF	TGTGCCAGCAGCACCAGACGGACGGGTAATGAAAAACTGTTTTTT	NA	TRBJ1-4	few	TRBV12-3/TRBV12-4
CASSSPRDRGKDEKLFF	TGTGCCAGCAGTTCTCCCCGGGACAGGGGGAAGGATGAAAAACTGTTTTTT	TRBD1	TRBJ1-4	NA	TRBV6-2/TRBV6-3
CAWSVLQYTGELFF	TGTGCCTGGAGTGTACTACAATACACCGGGGAGCTGTTTTTT	NA	TRBJ2-2	few	TRBV30
CATSRAGDYLAKNIQYF	TGTGCCACCAGCAGAGCCGGGGACTATCTAGCCAAAAACATTCAGTACTTC	TRBD2	TRBJ2-4	NA	TRBV15
CATSRRYNTDTQYF	TGTGCCACCAGCAGACGGTACAACACAGATACGCAGTATTTT	NA	TRBJ2-3	NA	TRBV15
CASSQRPGSWGEQFF	TGTGCCAGTAGCCAAAGACCGGGGAGTTGGGGTGAGCAGTTCTTC	NA	TRBJ2-1	NA	TRBV19
CSARDGTGGFYEQYF	TGCAGTGCTAGAGACGGGACAGGGGGCTTCTACGAGCAGTACTTC	TRBD1	TRBJ2-7	NA	TRBV20-1
CASSYDYRGNEQFF	TGTGCCAGCAGTTACGATTACAGGGGCAATGAGCAGTTCTTC	TRBD1	TRBJ2-1	NA	TRBV7-2
CASGIGRDTEAFF	TGTGCCAGCGGTATTGGCAGGGACACTGAAGCTTTCTTT	NA	TRBJ1-1	many	TRBV2
CASSPREAPSYEQYF	TGTGCCAGCAGCCCTCGGGAGGCACCCTCCTACGAGCAGTACTTC	TRBD2	TRBJ2-7	NA	TRBV5-8
CASSNPPWTDYGYTF	TGTGCCAGCAGCAACCCTCCATGGACCGACTATGGCTACACCTTC	NA	TRBJ1-2	many	TRBV11-2
CASSPQSGSETQYF	TGTGCCAGCTCACCGCAAAGCGGTTCAGAGACCCAGTACTTC	NA	TRBJ2-5	NA	TRBV18
CASSPSASYQQFF	TGTGCCAGCAGCCCCTCGGCCTCCTATCAGCAGTTCTTC	NA	TRBJ2-1	NA	TRBV7-2
CASSQEGHSLFF	TGTGCCAGCAGCCAAGAGGGACACAGTCTGTTTTTT	NA	TRBJ1-4	NA	TRBV4-2
CSASSGSGNSYEQYF	TGCAGTGCTAGTTCCGGTAGCGGAAACTCCTACGAGCAGTACTTC	NA	TRBJ2-7	few	TRBV20-1
CASSQEGDSNEKLFF	TGTGCCAGCAGCCAAGAAGGAGACAGTAATGAAAAACTGTTTTTT	NA	TRBJ1-4	many	TRBV4-2
CASSQGKRNTIYF	TGTGCCAGCAGCCAAGGAAAACGAAACACCATATATTTT	NA	TRBJ1-3	many	TRBV3-1
CAIRGTSGTTYNEQFF	TGTGCCATCAGGGGGACTAGCGGGACGACCTACAATGAGCAGTTCTTC	TRBD2	TRBJ2-1	NA	TRBV10-3
CASSYRASYNSPLHF	TGCGCCAGCAGCTACAGGGCCTCCTATAATTCACCCCTCCACTTT	NA	TRBJ1-6	few	TRBV4-3
CASSRRRQRAYGYTF	TGTGCCAGCTCTAGACGCCGACAGAGGGCTTATGGCTACACCTTC	NA	TRBJ1-2	NA	TRBV28
CASSLIGQYEQYF	TGTGCCAGCAGCCTAATCGGACAGTACGAGCAGTACTTC	NA	TRBJ2-7	few	TRBV11-1
CASKARAYYGYTF	TGCGCCAGCAAGGCCCGGGCGTACTATGGCTACACCTTC	NA	TRBJ1-2	few	TRBV5-1
CASSLTGGTSGNTIYF	TGTGCCAGCAGCTTGACAGGGGGAACCTCTGGAAACACCATATATTTT	TRBD1	TRBJ1-3	NA	TRBV5-4
CSVGGTGDEKLFF	TGCAGCGTTGGGGGGACAGGTGATGAAAAACTGTTTTTT	TRBD1	TRBJ1-4	many	TRBV29-1
CSARLTEYYGYTF	TGCAGTGCTAGGCTTACAGAATACTATGGCTACACCTTC	NA	TRBJ1-2	NA	TRBV20-1
CASSRARGEEKLFF	TGTGCCAGCAGCAGGGCGAGAGGAGAGGAAAAACTGTTTTTT	NA	TRBJ1-4	few	TRBV5-5
CSAKGRGATEAFF	TGCAGTGCTAAGGGCCGAGGGGCCACTGAAGCTTTCTTT	NA	TRBJ1-1	NA	TRBV20-1
CASSLATQETQYF	TGCGCCAGCAGCCTCGCTACCCAAGAGACCCAGTACTTC	NA	TRBJ2-5	few	TRBV5-1
CASRDAGTGELFF	TGTGCCAGCAGAGACGCGGGGACCGGGGAGCTGTTTTTT	NA	TRBJ2-2	few	TRBV6-6
CASSPFQDSQMNTEAFF	TGTGCCAGCAGCCCTTTTCAGGACAGTCAAATGAACACTGAAGCTTTCTTT	NA	TRBJ1-1	few	TRBV7-9
CASSYSPSAVTDTQYF	TGTGCCAGCAGCTACTCCCCTAGCGCAGTCACAGATACGCAGTATTTT	NA	TRBJ2-3	NA	TRBV7-2
CASSGGTNEKLFF	TGTGCCAGCAGTGGAGGGACTAATGAAAAACTGTTTTTT	NA	TRBJ1-4	NA	TRBV2
CASSFSIATTEKLFF	TGTGCCAGCAGTTTTAGCATTGCAACTACTGAAAAACTGTTTTTT	NA	TRBJ1-4	NA	TRBV27
CASSFTGGVNTEAFF	TGTGCCAGCAGCTTCACGGGGGGGGTCAACACTGAAGCTTTCTTT	NA	TRBJ1-1	NA	TRBV11-2
CASSPDRVGNTIYF	TGTGCCAGCAGCCCGGACAGGGTCGGAAACACCATATATTTT	TRBD1	TRBJ1-3	few	TRBV7-8
CASNGQGSSTDTQYF	TGTGCCAGCAACGGACAGGGGTCTAGCACAGATACGCAGTATTTT	TRBD1	TRBJ2-3	NA	TRBV7-2
CATSRDGGGAYNEQFF	TGTGCCACCAGCAGAGACGGCGGGGGGGCGTACAATGAGCAGTTCTTC	TRBD2	TRBJ2-1	few	TRBV15
CSADYLGRYNEQFF	TGCAGTGCGGACTATTTAGGTCGGTACAATGAGCAGTTCTTC	NA	TRBJ2-1	NA	TRBV20-1
CATYLRTEAFF	TGTGCCACCTACTTGCGAACTGAAGCTTTCTTT	NA	TRBJ1-1	few	TRBV6-5
CASSTPGRETLHF	TGTGCCAGCAGCACACCGGGGCGGGAGACCCTCCACTTT	NA	TRBJ1-6	many	TRBV12-3/TRBV12-4
CSGSGGGDQPQHF	TGCAGTGGATCGGGCGGGGGAGATCAGCCCCAGCATTTT	NA	TRBJ1-5	NA	TRBV20-1
CASSGLGVRTGELFF	TGTGCCAGCAGCGGACTAGGCGTTCGGACCGGGGAGCTGTTTTTT	TRBD2	TRBJ2-2	few	TRBV5-6